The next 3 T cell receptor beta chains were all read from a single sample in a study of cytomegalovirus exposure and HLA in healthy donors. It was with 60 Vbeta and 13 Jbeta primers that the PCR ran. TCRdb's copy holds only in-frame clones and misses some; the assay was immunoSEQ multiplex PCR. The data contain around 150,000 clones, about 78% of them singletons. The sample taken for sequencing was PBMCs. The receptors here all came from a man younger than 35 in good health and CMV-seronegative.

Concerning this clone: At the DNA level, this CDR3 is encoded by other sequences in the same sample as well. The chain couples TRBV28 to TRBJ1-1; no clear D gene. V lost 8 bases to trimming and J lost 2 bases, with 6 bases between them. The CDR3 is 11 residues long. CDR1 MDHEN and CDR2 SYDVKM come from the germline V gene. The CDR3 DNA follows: TGTGCCAGCGGAGTTAACACTGAAGCTTTCTTT. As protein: CASGVNTEAFF.

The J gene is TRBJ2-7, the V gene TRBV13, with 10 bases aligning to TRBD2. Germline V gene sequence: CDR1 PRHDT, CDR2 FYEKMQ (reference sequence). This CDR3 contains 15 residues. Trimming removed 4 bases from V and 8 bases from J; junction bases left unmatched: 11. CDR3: CASSSNSGGPSQQYF. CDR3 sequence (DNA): TGTGCCAGCAGCTCTAATAGCGGGGGGCCTTCCCAGCAGTACTTC.

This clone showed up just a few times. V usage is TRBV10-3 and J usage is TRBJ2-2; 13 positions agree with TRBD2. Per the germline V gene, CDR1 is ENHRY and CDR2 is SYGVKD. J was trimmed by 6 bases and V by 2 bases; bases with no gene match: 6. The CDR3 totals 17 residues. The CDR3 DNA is TGTGCCATCAGTGAGGGGACTAGCGGGGATTTCGCCGGGGAGCTGTTTTTT. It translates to CAISEGTSGDFAGELFF.